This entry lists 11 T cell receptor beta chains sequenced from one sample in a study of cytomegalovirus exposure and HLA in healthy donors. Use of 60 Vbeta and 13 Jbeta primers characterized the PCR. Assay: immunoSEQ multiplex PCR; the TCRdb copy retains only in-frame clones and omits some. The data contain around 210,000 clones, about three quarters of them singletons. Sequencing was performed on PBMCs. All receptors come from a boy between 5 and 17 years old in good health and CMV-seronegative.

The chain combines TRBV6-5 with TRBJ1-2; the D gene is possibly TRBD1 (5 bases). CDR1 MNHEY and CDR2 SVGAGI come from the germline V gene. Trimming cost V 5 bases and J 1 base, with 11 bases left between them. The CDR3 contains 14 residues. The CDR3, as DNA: TGTGCCAGCAGTCCTAGACAGAATAACTATGGCTACACCTTC. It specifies CASSPRQNNYGYTF.

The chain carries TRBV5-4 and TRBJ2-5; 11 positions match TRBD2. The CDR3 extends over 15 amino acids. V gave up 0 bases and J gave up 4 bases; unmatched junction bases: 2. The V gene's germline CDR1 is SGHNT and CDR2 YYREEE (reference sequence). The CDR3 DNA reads TGTGCCAGCAGCTTGGGGCTAGCGGGAGGAGAGACCCAGTACTTC. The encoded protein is CASSLGLAGGETQYF.

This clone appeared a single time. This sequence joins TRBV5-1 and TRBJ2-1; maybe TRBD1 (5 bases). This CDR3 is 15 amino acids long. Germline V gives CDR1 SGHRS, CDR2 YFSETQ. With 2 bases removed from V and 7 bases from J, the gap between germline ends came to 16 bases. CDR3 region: CASSFWQGVDNEQFF. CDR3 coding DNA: TGCGCCAGCAGCTTCTGGCAGGGTGTAGATAATGAGCAGTTCTTC. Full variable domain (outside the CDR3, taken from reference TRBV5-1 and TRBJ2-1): KAGVTQTPRYLIKTRGQQVTLSCSPISGHRSVSWYQQTPGQGLQFLFEYFSETQRNKGNFPGRFSGRQFSNSRSEMNVSTLELGDSALYLCASSFWQGVDNEQFFGPGTRLTVL.

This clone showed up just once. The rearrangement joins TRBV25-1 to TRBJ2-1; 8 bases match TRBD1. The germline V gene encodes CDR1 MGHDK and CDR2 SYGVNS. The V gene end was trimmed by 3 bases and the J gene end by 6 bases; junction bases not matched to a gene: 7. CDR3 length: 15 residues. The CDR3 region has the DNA TGTGCCAGCAGTGATCCCGCCGGGACAGGCAATGAGCAGTTCTTC. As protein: CASSDPAGTGNEQFF.

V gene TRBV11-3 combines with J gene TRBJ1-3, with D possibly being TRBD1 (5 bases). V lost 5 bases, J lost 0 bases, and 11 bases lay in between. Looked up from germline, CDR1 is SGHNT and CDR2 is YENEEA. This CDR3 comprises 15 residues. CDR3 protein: CASSHRGDSGNTIYF. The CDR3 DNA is TGTGCCAGCAGCCATCGGGGGGACTCTGGAAACACCATATATTTT.

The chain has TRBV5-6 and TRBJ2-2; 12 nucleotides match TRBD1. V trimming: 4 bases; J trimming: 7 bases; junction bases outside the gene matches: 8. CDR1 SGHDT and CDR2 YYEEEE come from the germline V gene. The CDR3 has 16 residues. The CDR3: CASSRRDRGPNGELFF. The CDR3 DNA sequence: TGTGCCAGCAGCCGCCGGGACAGGGGGCCTAACGGGGAGCTGTTTTTT.

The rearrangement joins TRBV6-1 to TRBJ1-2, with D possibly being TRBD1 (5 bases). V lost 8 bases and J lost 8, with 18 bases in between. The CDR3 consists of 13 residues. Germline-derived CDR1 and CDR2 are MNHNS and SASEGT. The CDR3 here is CASFRQGGCGYTF. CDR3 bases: TGTGCCAGCTTCAGGCAGGGAGGGTGCGGCTACACCTTC.

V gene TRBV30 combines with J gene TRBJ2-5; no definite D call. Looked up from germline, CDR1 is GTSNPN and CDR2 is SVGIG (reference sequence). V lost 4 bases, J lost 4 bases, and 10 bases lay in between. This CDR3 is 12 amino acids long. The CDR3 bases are TGTGCCTGGAAACCCGCCGGAGAGACCCAGTACTTC. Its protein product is CAWKPAGETQYF.

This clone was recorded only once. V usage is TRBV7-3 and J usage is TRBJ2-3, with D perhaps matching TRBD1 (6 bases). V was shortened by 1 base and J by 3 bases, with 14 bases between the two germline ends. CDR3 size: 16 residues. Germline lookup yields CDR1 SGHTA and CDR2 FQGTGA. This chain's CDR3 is CASSLIGGSPTDTQYF. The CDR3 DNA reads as TGTGCCAGCAGCTTAATAGGGGGTTCCCCGACAGATACGCAGTATTTT.

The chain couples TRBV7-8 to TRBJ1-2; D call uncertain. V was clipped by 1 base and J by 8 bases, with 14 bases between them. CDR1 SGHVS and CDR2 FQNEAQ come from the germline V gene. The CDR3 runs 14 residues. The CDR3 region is CASSLGYDWSGYTF. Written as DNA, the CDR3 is TGTGCCAGCAGCTTAGGCTACGATTGGAGCGGCTACACCTTC.

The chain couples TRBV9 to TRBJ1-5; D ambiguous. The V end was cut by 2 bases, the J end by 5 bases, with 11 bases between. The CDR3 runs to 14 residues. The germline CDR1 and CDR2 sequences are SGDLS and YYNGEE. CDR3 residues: CASSVRVRHQPQHF. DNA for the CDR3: TGTGCCAGCAGCGTGAGGGTTCGGCATCAGCCCCAGCATTTT.